A selection of T cell receptor beta chains follows, all from one sample in a study. A single record per CDR3 protein comes from TCRdb applying MiXCR to the 5' RACE reads. Of nearly 55,000 distinct CDR3 sequences in the sample, roughly 15% were seen once. The sample taken for sequencing was naive CD4+ T cells sorted from blood. The receptors shown here come from a female donor with breast cancer. Each CDR3 is given with its conserved first and last residue. Fields, in order: D gene, V gene, J gene, CDR3 length, clone size, CDR3 protein, CDR3 DNA. The D gene is left open where the match is weak. Some rows mark clone size as missing; the rest say once, few, many or name a class of expanded clone.

d_call: NA
v_call: TRBV6-5
j_call: TRBJ1-2
cdr3_length: 13
clone_size: few
cdr3_aa: CASSYKGFGGYTF
cdr3_nt: TGTGCCAGCAGTTACAAGGGGTTTGGTGGCTACACCTTC

d_call: TRBD2
v_call: TRBV3-1
j_call: TRBJ2-1
cdr3_length: 15
clone_size: few
cdr3_aa: CASSDGTSGINEQFF
cdr3_nt: TGTGCCAGCAGCGACGGGACTAGCGGGATAAATGAGCAGTTCTTC

d_call: NA
v_call: TRBV9
j_call: TRBJ2-7
cdr3_length: 14
clone_size: few
cdr3_aa: CASSVRAGPYEQYF
cdr3_nt: TGTGCCAGCAGCGTAAGAGCGGGTCCCTACGAGCAGTACTTC

d_call: TRBD1
v_call: TRBV7-8
j_call: TRBJ2-1
cdr3_length: 15
clone_size: NA
cdr3_aa: CASSDRQGGNNEQFF
cdr3_nt: TGTGCCAGCAGCGACCGACAGGGGGGGAACAATGAGCAGTTCTTC

d_call: NA
v_call: TRBV9
j_call: TRBJ2-2
cdr3_length: 14
clone_size: NA
cdr3_aa: CVSSVATGRLGLFF
cdr3_nt: TGTGTCAGCAGCGTAGCTACAGGGAGGCTGGGGCTGTTTTTT

d_call: NA
v_call: TRBV6-5
j_call: TRBJ2-5
cdr3_length: 13
clone_size: many
cdr3_aa: CASSPNIGETQYF
cdr3_nt: TGTGCCAGCAGTCCCAACATCGGAGAGACCCAGTACTTC

d_call: NA
v_call: TRBV4-3
j_call: TRBJ2-1
cdr3_length: 13
clone_size: many
cdr3_aa: CASSQGRNNEQFF
cdr3_nt: TGCGCCAGCAGCCAAGGTCGTAATAATGAGCAGTTCTTC

d_call: TRBD2
v_call: TRBV20-1
j_call: TRBJ2-2
cdr3_length: 13
clone_size: NA
cdr3_aa: CSATGRGTGELLF
cdr3_nt: TGCAGTGCCACTGGGCGGGGGACCGGGGAGCTGCTTTTT

d_call: NA
v_call: TRBV7-6
j_call: TRBJ2-7
cdr3_length: 13
clone_size: many
cdr3_aa: CASSSRQAAEQYF
cdr3_nt: TGTGCCAGCAGCTCAAGGCAGGCAGCTGAGCAGTACTTC

d_call: NA
v_call: TRBV7-2
j_call: TRBJ1-1
cdr3_length: 18
clone_size: few
cdr3_aa: CASSLEGIKWGSGTEAFF
cdr3_nt: TGTGCCAGCAGCTTAGAGGGGATCAAGTGGGGCTCGGGCACTGAAGCTTTCTTT

d_call: NA
v_call: TRBV5-1
j_call: TRBJ2-1
cdr3_length: 14
clone_size: many
cdr3_aa: CASSRDNSYNEQFF
cdr3_nt: TGCGCCAGCAGCAGGGACAACTCCTACAATGAGCAGTTCTTC

d_call: NA
v_call: TRBV5-1
j_call: TRBJ2-7
cdr3_length: 15
clone_size: NA
cdr3_aa: CASSWGGTESYEQYF
cdr3_nt: TGCGCCAGCAGCTGGGGGGGGACAGAATCCTACGAGCAGTACTTC

d_call: NA
v_call: TRBV7-8
j_call: TRBJ1-4
cdr3_length: 14
clone_size: NA
cdr3_aa: CASSLEGYGEKLFF
cdr3_nt: TGTGCCAGCAGCTTAGAGGGGTACGGGGAAAAACTGTTTTTT

d_call: NA
v_call: TRBV7-9
j_call: TRBJ2-3
cdr3_length: 13
clone_size: many
cdr3_aa: CASSRGTLGTQYF
cdr3_nt: TGTGCCAGCAGCCGCGGGACCCTAGGTACGCAGTATTTT

d_call: NA
v_call: TRBV7-2
j_call: TRBJ1-2
cdr3_length: 12
clone_size: NA
cdr3_aa: CASRYAGYGYTF
cdr3_nt: TGTGCCAGCAGATATGCAGGGTATGGATACACCTTC

d_call: TRBD2
v_call: TRBV5-1
j_call: TRBJ2-3
cdr3_length: 15
clone_size: NA
cdr3_aa: CASSSRTTSGDTQYF
cdr3_nt: TGCGCCAGCAGCTCAAGGACGACTAGCGGAGATACGCAGTATTTT

d_call: NA
v_call: TRBV5-1
j_call: TRBJ2-1
cdr3_length: 13
clone_size: NA
cdr3_aa: CASALGQNNEQFF
cdr3_nt: TGCGCCAGCGCCCTGGGGCAGAACAATGAGCAGTTCTTC

d_call: NA
v_call: TRBV5-1
j_call: TRBJ1-1
cdr3_length: 15
clone_size: NA
cdr3_aa: CASSFLGSGDTEAFF
cdr3_nt: TGCGCCAGCAGCTTTTTAGGGTCGGGAGACACTGAAGCTTTCTTT

d_call: TRBD2
v_call: TRBV10-3
j_call: TRBJ2-3
cdr3_length: 15
clone_size: many
cdr3_aa: CAISLRASGPDTQYF
cdr3_nt: TGTGCCATCAGTCTAAGGGCTAGCGGCCCAGATACGCAGTATTTT

d_call: TRBD1
v_call: TRBV18
j_call: TRBJ1-5
cdr3_length: 13
clone_size: NA
cdr3_aa: CASSTGGDQPQHF
cdr3_nt: TGTGCCAGCTCAACAGGGGGAGATCAGCCCCAGCATTTT

d_call: NA
v_call: TRBV5-6
j_call: TRBJ1-1
cdr3_length: 17
clone_size: many
cdr3_aa: CASTSNTGISWNTEAFF
cdr3_nt: TGTGCCAGCACCTCAAACACGGGGATTAGCTGGAACACTGAAGCTTTCTTT

d_call: NA
v_call: TRBV28
j_call: TRBJ1-2
cdr3_length: 15
clone_size: NA
cdr3_aa: CASSTSGTGPGSYTF
cdr3_nt: TGTGCCAGCAGTACATCCGGGACGGGGCCTGGGAGCTACACCTTC

d_call: TRBD1
v_call: TRBV2
j_call: TRBJ1-2
cdr3_length: 15
clone_size: NA
cdr3_aa: CASTGQGLANYGYTF
cdr3_nt: TGTGCCAGCACTGGACAGGGTCTAGCTAACTATGGCTACACCTTC

d_call: NA
v_call: TRBV5-1
j_call: TRBJ2-1
cdr3_length: 11
clone_size: few
cdr3_aa: CASSFSNEQFF
cdr3_nt: TGCGCCAGCAGCTTCAGCAATGAGCAGTTCTTC

d_call: NA
v_call: TRBV7-2
j_call: TRBJ2-1
cdr3_length: 10
clone_size: NA
cdr3_aa: CASGRGEQFF
cdr3_nt: TGTGCCAGCGGTAGAGGTGAGCAGTTCTTC

d_call: NA
v_call: TRBV5-1
j_call: TRBJ1-3
cdr3_length: 14
clone_size: many
cdr3_aa: CASSLESAGNTIYF
cdr3_nt: TGCGCCAGCAGCTTGGAGAGCGCTGGAAACACCATATATTTT

d_call: NA
v_call: TRBV4-2
j_call: TRBJ2-3
cdr3_length: 12
clone_size: many
cdr3_aa: CASSTPPDTQYF
cdr3_nt: TGTGCCAGCAGCACCCCCCCAGATACGCAGTATTTT

d_call: NA
v_call: TRBV5-1
j_call: TRBJ1-4
cdr3_length: 15
clone_size: many
cdr3_aa: CASSRTTGSQEKLFF
cdr3_nt: TGCGCCAGCAGCCGCACCACAGGTTCGCAGGAAAAACTGTTTTTT

d_call: NA
v_call: TRBV7-2
j_call: TRBJ1-1
cdr3_length: 14
clone_size: NA
cdr3_aa: CASSLGSANTEAFF
cdr3_nt: TGTGCCAGCAGCTTAGGTTCGGCGAACACTGAAGCTTTCTTT

d_call: NA
v_call: TRBV7-2
j_call: TRBJ2-5
cdr3_length: 13
clone_size: NA
cdr3_aa: CASSLQDQETQYF
cdr3_nt: TGTGCCAGCAGCTTACAGGACCAAGAGACCCAGTACTTC

d_call: TRBD1
v_call: TRBV5-1
j_call: TRBJ2-1
cdr3_length: 16
clone_size: few
cdr3_aa: CASSLEGTGGSNEQFF
cdr3_nt: TGCGCCAGCAGCTTGGAAGGGACAGGGGGGAGTAATGAGCAGTTCTTC

d_call: TRBD2
v_call: TRBV6-5
j_call: TRBJ2-3
cdr3_length: 17
clone_size: many
cdr3_aa: CASSPSPGTSGTDTQYF
cdr3_nt: TGTGCCAGCAGTCCCTCGCCTGGGACTAGCGGCACAGATACGCAGTATTTT

d_call: NA
v_call: TRBV29-1
j_call: TRBJ1-1
cdr3_length: 12
clone_size: few
cdr3_aa: CSVARSSAEAFF
cdr3_nt: TGCAGCGTTGCCAGGTCCAGCGCTGAAGCTTTCTTT

d_call: NA
v_call: TRBV7-3
j_call: TRBJ2-1
cdr3_length: 13
clone_size: many
cdr3_aa: CASSLGTDNEQFF
cdr3_nt: TGTGCCAGCAGCTTAGGGACTGACAATGAGCAGTTCTTC

d_call: TRBD1
v_call: TRBV20-1
j_call: TRBJ2-7
cdr3_length: 13
clone_size: few
cdr3_aa: CSAAPDRDNEQYF
cdr3_nt: TGCAGTGCTGCACCAGACAGGGACAACGAGCAGTACTTC

d_call: NA
v_call: TRBV7-7
j_call: TRBJ2-5
cdr3_length: 13
clone_size: few
cdr3_aa: CASSFSGAETQYF
cdr3_nt: TGTGCTAGCAGCTTTTCCGGGGCGGAGACCCAGTACTTC

d_call: TRBD1
v_call: TRBV28
j_call: TRBJ2-5
cdr3_length: 15
clone_size: NA
cdr3_aa: CASFDPGTGWETQYF
cdr3_nt: TGTGCCAGTTTTGATCCCGGGACAGGGTGGGAGACCCAGTACTTC

d_call: NA
v_call: TRBV24-1
j_call: TRBJ1-2
cdr3_length: 12
clone_size: NA
cdr3_aa: CTTSGMDYGYTF
cdr3_nt: TGTACCACCAGTGGCATGGACTATGGCTACACCTTC

d_call: TRBD1
v_call: TRBV2
j_call: TRBJ1-1
cdr3_length: 15
clone_size: NA
cdr3_aa: CASSVGQGANTEAFF
cdr3_nt: TGTGCCAGCAGTGTGGGACAGGGGGCTAACACTGAAGCTTTCTTT

d_call: NA
v_call: TRBV12-3/TRBV12-4
j_call: TRBJ1-2
cdr3_length: 13
clone_size: many
cdr3_aa: CASSFGLSGGYTF
cdr3_nt: TGTGCCAGCAGCTTTGGGCTGAGTGGTGGCTACACCTTC

d_call: TRBD1
v_call: TRBV6-5
j_call: TRBJ1-1
cdr3_length: 15
clone_size: NA
cdr3_aa: CASGRPGTANTEAFF
cdr3_nt: TGTGCCAGCGGTAGACCTGGGACAGCGAACACTGAAGCTTTCTTT

d_call: NA
v_call: TRBV7-2
j_call: TRBJ2-3
cdr3_length: 14
clone_size: few
cdr3_aa: CASSTYRAADTQYF
cdr3_nt: TGTGCCAGCAGCACATACCGGGCGGCAGATACGCAGTATTTT

d_call: TRBD2
v_call: TRBV5-1
j_call: TRBJ2-7
cdr3_length: 15
clone_size: NA
cdr3_aa: CASGGGGGPFYEQYF
cdr3_nt: TGCGCCAGCGGCGGTGGGGGGGGTCCCTTCTACGAGCAGTACTTC

d_call: TRBD1
v_call: TRBV4-3
j_call: TRBJ1-4
cdr3_length: 15
clone_size: few
cdr3_aa: CASSQGRQGGGKLFF
cdr3_nt: TGCGCCAGCAGCCAAGGAAGACAGGGTGGCGGAAAACTGTTTTTT

d_call: NA
v_call: TRBV28
j_call: TRBJ1-4
cdr3_length: 14
clone_size: few
cdr3_aa: CASRQTGYNEKLFF
cdr3_nt: TGTGCCAGCAGACAAACAGGGTACAATGAAAAACTGTTTTTT